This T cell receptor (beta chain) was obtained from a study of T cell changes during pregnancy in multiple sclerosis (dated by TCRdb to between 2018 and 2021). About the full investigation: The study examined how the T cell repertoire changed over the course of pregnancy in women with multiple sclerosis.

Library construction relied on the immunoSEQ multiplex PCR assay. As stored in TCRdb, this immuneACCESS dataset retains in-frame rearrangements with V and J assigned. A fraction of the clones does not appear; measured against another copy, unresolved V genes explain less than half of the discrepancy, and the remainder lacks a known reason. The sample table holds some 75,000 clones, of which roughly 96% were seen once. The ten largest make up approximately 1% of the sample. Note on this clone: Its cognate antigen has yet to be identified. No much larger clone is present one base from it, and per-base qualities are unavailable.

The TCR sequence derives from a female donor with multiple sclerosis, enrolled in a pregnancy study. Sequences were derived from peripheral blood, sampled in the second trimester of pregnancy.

Here is the DNA: TGTGCCAGCAGCCGACAGGGTAATCAGCCCCAGCATTTT. It encodes CASSRQGNQPQHF. Here the chain combines TRBV7-2 and TRBJ1-5, and TRBD1 matches 7 of the central bases. After removal of 5 bases from V and 4 bases from J, the junction retains 2 bases not matched to a gene. From cysteine to phenylalanine, the CDR3 is 13 amino acids long. Only the CDR3 portion is preserved as DNA: 39 bases, with reading frame beginning at the first base. CDR1 SGHTA and CDR2 FQGNSA were looked up in the germline V gene.